The 32 T cell receptor beta chains reported below all come from one sample, sequenced in a study of OX40 agonist ivuxolimab in advanced cancers. Clones were sequenced by immunoSEQ multiplex PCR, and TCRdb holds only the in-frame ones, with some missing. The profile shows approximately 68,000 clones, around 88% of them singletons. Sequences were derived from CD4+ or CD8+ T cells sorted from blood, sampled in a trial of the OX40 agonist ivuxolimab. The receptor source for this set is an adult with an advanced solid tumor such as melanoma, head and neck, liver or kidney cancer.

The chain employs TRBV4-3 and TRBJ2-7, with 8 bases identical to TRBD2. Germline CDR1 and CDR2: LGHNA and YSLEER. V shed 0 bases and J 4 bases; nucleotides not matched to a gene: 11. The CDR3 consists of 17 residues. The CDR3 loop reads CASSQEVSAGGSYEQYF. Here the CDR3 DNA reads TGCGCCAGCAGCCAAGAAGTCTCGGCGGGGGGTAGTTACGAGCAGTACTTC.

CDR3 in amino acids: CASSVGGQAGGSYEQYF. In nucleotides, the CDR3 is TGTGCCAGCAGCGTAGGCGGACAGGCTGGGGGCTCCTACGAGCAGTACTTC. The chain couples TRBV9 to TRBJ2-7; TRBD1 agrees at 7 bases. The V segment lost 0 bases and the J segment 0 bases; nucleotides outside the gene matches: 9. The CDR3 spans 17 residues. Germline loops: CDR1 SGDLS, CDR2 YYNGEE.

This chain uses TRBV11-1 with TRBJ1-5; no firm D call. This CDR3 has 13 residues. V lost 1 base and J 5 bases, leaving 6 bases between the germline ends. Germline V gene data show CDR1 as SGHAT and CDR2 as FQDESV (reference sequence). Written as DNA, the CDR3 is TGTGCCAGCAGCTTAGGGGCACATCAGCCCCAGCATTTT. Protein product: CASSLGAHQPQHF.

This sequence joins TRBV5-1 and TRBJ1-1, with D possibly matching TRBD1 (6 bases). V lost 0 bases and J 7 bases, leaving 19 bases between the germline ends. The CDR3 consists of 16 residues. Germline lookup yields CDR1 SGHRS and CDR2 YFSETQ. This chain's CDR3 is CASSLVISGGGSEAFF. In DNA form, the CDR3 reads TGCGCCAGCAGCTTGGTAATTAGCGGGGGCGGGAGTGAAGCTTTCTTT.

This sequence joins TRBV5-6 and TRBJ2-2; no reliable D call. CDR3 length: 14 residues. From germline, CDR1 is SGHDT and CDR2 YYEEEE. V was shortened by 0 bases and J by 6 bases, with 9 bases between the two germline ends. Here the CDR3 DNA reads TGTGCCAGCAGCTTGGCCGGCCCGCCCGGGGAGCTGTTTTTT. It is translated as CASSLAGPPGELFF.

The chain links TRBV5-1 to TRBJ2-1; 7 bases map to TRBD2. Germline loops: CDR1 SGHRS, CDR2 YFSETQ. V lost 4 bases, J lost 7 bases, and 5 bases stayed unmatched. This CDR3 spans 13 amino acids. CDR3 amino acids: CASSPWEGNEQFF. CDR3 DNA sequence: TGCGCCAGCAGCCCCTGGGAGGGAAATGAGCAGTTCTTC.

Comments on this clone: Other DNA sequences of this sample code for an identical CDR3. The rearrangement uses TRBV5-1 and TRBJ2-1; D call uncertain. CDR1 SGHRS and CDR2 YFSETQ come from the germline V gene. The CDR3 has 13 residues. Trimming pared 4 bases from V and 0 bases from J, leaving 5 bases between. The CDR3 coding sequence is TGCGCCAGCAGCGCTAGCTCCTACAATGAGCAGTTCTTC. Residues: CASSASSYNEQFF. The complete variable domain, with remaining parts taken from reference TRBV5-1 and TRBJ2-1, reads KAGVTQTPRYLIKTRGQQVTLSCSPISGHRSVSWYQQTPGQGLQFLFEYFSETQRNKGNFPGRFSGRQFSNSRSEMNVSTLELGDSALYLCASSASSYNEQFFGPGTRLTVL.

The V and J genes are TRBV5-1 and TRBJ1-2, with 7 positions matching TRBD1. With V trimmed by 4 bases and J by 7 bases, 25 bases remained unmatched. CDR1 is SGHRS and CDR2 is YFSETQ in the germline V gene. The CDR3 covers 19 residues. CDR3 residues: CASSKGGYRDSPSTSGYTF. Written as DNA, the CDR3 is TGCGCCAGCAGCAAAGGGGGGTACCGGGACAGTCCTTCTACGAGTGGCTACACCTTC.

This chain uses TRBV20-1 with TRBJ1-4; unclear D gene. Trimming took off 6 bases at V and 7 bases at J, with 9 bases between the two ends. Germline V CDR1 and CDR2: DFQATT, SNEGSKA (reference sequence). The CDR3 runs 11 residues. The CDR3 bases are TGCAGTGCCGGGATGGGTGAAAAACTGTTTTTT. Its translation is CSAGMGEKLFF.

This chain connects TRBV27 to TRBJ2-5; 7 positions agree with TRBD2. CDR1 and CDR2 (germline): MNHEY, SMNVEV (reference sequence). J lost 0 bases, V lost 9 bases, and 4 bases had no gene match. This CDR3 comprises 13 residues. DNA for the CDR3: TGTGCCAGTCGGCGGGGGAACCAAGAGACCCAGTACTTC. Amino acid sequence: CASRRGNQETQYF.

The chain carries TRBV19 and TRBJ2-2; 8 bases are a match to TRBD1. The CDR3 is made up of 15 amino acids. Per the germline V gene, CDR1 is LNHDA and CDR2 is SQIVND (reference sequence). Losses at the gene ends were 6 bases for V and 8 bases for J; bases not matched to a gene: 11. The CDR3 region has the DNA TGTGCCAGTAGAGAAAGGACAGGGCCGCGTGGGGAGCTGTTTTTT. It translates to CASRERTGPRGELFF.

This rearrangement joins TRBV28 to TRBJ1-4; 8 nucleotides align to TRBD1. CDR3 length: 15 amino acids. Losses at the gene ends were 5 bases for V and 8 bases for J; bases not matched to a gene: 10. Germline loops: CDR1 MDHEN, CDR2 SYDVKM. For the CDR3, the DNA is TGTGCCAGCAGTGGACGACAGGGGCTAAAGGAAAAACTGTTTTTT. Translating gives CASSGRQGLKEKLFF.

V gene TRBV28 combines with J gene TRBJ2-7; D not certain. V was shortened by 2 bases and J by 2 bases, with 4 bases between the two germline ends. The CDR3 has 12 residues. Germline CDR1 and CDR2: MDHEN and SYDVKM. CDR3: CASSLSAYEQYF. The CDR3 DNA reads TGTGCCAGCAGTTTAAGCGCCTACGAGCAGTACTTC.

This CDR3 is CASSLEASSYNEQFF. In nucleotides, the CDR3 is TGCGCCAGCAGCTTGGAGGCCAGCTCCTACAATGAGCAGTTCTTC. The genes are TRBV5-1 and TRBJ2-1; D is uncertain. The CDR3 runs 15 residues. Looked up from germline, CDR1 is SGHRS and CDR2 is YFSETQ. The V and J ends lost 0 bases and 0 bases respectively, with 7 bases between them.

The V gene is TRBV7-2, the J gene TRBJ2-5; D unclear. The CDR3 totals 13 residues. Germline V gene lookup returns CDR1 SGHTA and CDR2 FQGNSA. The V gene lost 1 base and the J gene lost 5 bases, with 8 bases spanning the gap. CDR3 protein: CASSLVVRETQYF. The CDR3 DNA reads TGTGCCAGCAGCTTAGTTGTTAGGGAGACCCAGTACTTC.

There are a few counts of this clone. The rearrangement uses TRBV19 and TRBJ1-6, with a weak D call TRBD1 (5 bases). The CDR3 is made up of 14 amino acids. V was cut by 5 bases and J by 7 bases, with 12 bases left in between. Germline V gene lookup returns CDR1 LNHDA and CDR2 SQIVND (reference sequence). The CDR3 DNA is TGTGCCAGTAGTTGGCGGGGCGGGAATTCACCCCTCCACTTT. It encodes CASSWRGGNSPLHF.

The CDR3 sequence: CASSLDGANQPQHF. In nucleotides, the CDR3 is TGTGCCAGCAGCTTGGACGGCGCCAATCAGCCCCAGCATTTT. The chain employs TRBV5-5 and TRBJ1-5; no clear D gene. Germline lookup yields CDR1 SGHKS and CDR2 YYEKEE (reference sequence). V dropped 0 bases and J dropped 3 bases, with 7 bases sitting between them. This CDR3 region has 14 residues.

A note on this clone: It may be a read error: a sequence one base away is much more abundant. The chain employs TRBV28 and TRBJ1-2; 9 nucleotides align to TRBD1. V lost 2 bases and J lost 5; bases outside the gene matches: 0. The germline CDR1 and CDR2 sequences are MDHEN and SYDVKM. CDR3 length equals 13 residues. CDR3 sequence (DNA): TGTGCCAGCAGTTTAGGACAGGGGTATGGCTACACCTTC. Its translation is CASSLGQGYGYTF.

The J gene is TRBJ2-2, the V gene TRBV4-3; 12 bases are a match to TRBD2. V trimming: 3 bases; J trimming: 5 bases; junction bases outside the gene matches: 7. The CDR3 is made up of 17 amino acids. The germline CDR1 and CDR2 sequences are LGHNA and YSLEER. The CDR3 sequence is CASSQRSGTSGTGELFF. As DNA, the CDR3 is TGCGCCAGCAGCCAGCGGTCCGGGACTAGCGGGACCGGGGAGCTGTTTTTT.

This chain joins TRBV15 and TRBJ2-1; 8 bases fit TRBD1. The CDR3 loop spans 18 amino acids. The J segment lost 0 bases and the V segment lost 1 base, leaving 8 bases of the junction unmatched. The germline V gene encodes CDR1 LNHNV and CDR2 YYDKDF (reference sequence). The CDR3 region has the DNA TGTGCCACCAGCAGAGGTGGGACAGGATTTAGCTCCTACAATGAGCAGTTCTTC. Translation gives CATSRGGTGFSSYNEQFF.

The chain recombines TRBV5-1 with TRBJ1-1, with 11 nucleotides matching TRBD1. Trimming at V came to 2 bases and at J to 1 base, leaving 4 bases not matched to a gene. The CDR3 loop spans 16 amino acids. Germline CDR1 is SGHRS and CDR2 is YFSETQ. CDR3 amino acids: CASSFGQGASNTEAFF. DNA for the CDR3: TGCGCCAGCAGCTTCGGACAGGGGGCTTCGAACACTGAAGCTTTCTTT.

The chain has TRBV10-3 and TRBJ2-3; 9 bases are a match to TRBD1. The length of the CDR3 is 15 residues. V dropped 10 bases and J dropped 0; count of bases not matched to a gene: 8. CDR1 and CDR2 from the germline V gene are ENHRY and SYGVKD. CDR3 coding DNA: TGTGCCAGCCGGGGACAGGGAGCTAGCACAGATACGCAGTATTTT. Translated: CASRGQGASTDTQYF.

This chain joins TRBV28 and TRBJ1-1; D is uncertain. V lost 3 bases and J 7 bases, leaving 6 bases between the germline ends. Germline V CDR1 and CDR2: MDHEN, SYDVKM. CDR3 length: 11 amino acids. CDR3 coding DNA: TGTGCCAGCAGTTTGGAGCGTGAAGCTTTCTTT. Residues: CASSLEREAFF.

The J gene is TRBJ1-5, the V gene TRBV5-5; unclear D gene. The V end lost 0 bases, the J end lost 9 bases, and 13 bases lay between the germline ends. Germline V CDR1 and CDR2: SGHKS, YYEKEE (reference sequence). CDR3 size: 14 residues. The CDR3 here is CASSLAAEVGPQHF. The DNA of the CDR3 is TGTGCCAGCAGCTTGGCGGCGGAGGTCGGGCCCCAGCATTTT.

The chain employs TRBV6-4 and TRBJ2-7; D possibly corresponds to TRBD2 (7 bases). The germline V gene encodes CDR1 MRHNA and CDR2 SNTAGT. V was pared by 6 bases and J by 6 bases, with 21 bases between. The CDR3 totals 15 residues. For the CDR3, the DNA is TGTGCCAGCAGCCAAGGTACCGGGGAGGGGGGCGAGCAGTACTTC. It is translated as CASSQGTGEGGEQYF.

This clone is medium-sized within its sample. The V call is TRBV5-4, the J call TRBJ1-4; a weak D match, TRBD1 (6 bases). The V gene lost 2 bases and the J gene lost 4 bases, with 12 bases spanning the gap. Germline V gives CDR1 SGHNT, CDR2 YYREEE (reference sequence). The CDR3 is 15 amino acids. The CDR3 coding sequence is TGTGCCAGCAGCTTACGGGGGCGAGATAATGAAAAACTGTTTTTT. This translates into CASSLRGRDNEKLFF.

The chain combines TRBV5-1 with TRBJ2-7, with a possible D match to TRBD1 (7 bases). Trimming left V 1 base short and J 2 bases short, with 19 bases between. Germline V gene lookup returns CDR1 SGHRS and CDR2 YFSETQ. This CDR3 is 17 amino acids long. The CDR3 reads CASSLSAGQITTYEQYF. Written as DNA, the CDR3 is TGCGCCAGCAGCTTGTCGGCGGGACAGATAACGACCTACGAGCAGTACTTC. Supplemented by reference TRBV5-1 and TRBJ2-7, the full variable domain reads KAGVTQTPRYLIKTRGQQVTLSCSPISGHRSVSWYQQTPGQGLQFLFEYFSETQRNKGNFPGRFSGRQFSNSRSEMNVSTLELGDSALYLCASSLSAGQITTYEQYFGPGTRLTVT.

The J gene is TRBJ1-6, the V gene TRBV18; D is undetermined. V was trimmed by 6 bases and J by 7 bases, leaving 13 bases between them. Looked up from germline, CDR1 is KGHSH and CDR2 is LQKENI. This CDR3 region has 14 residues. The CDR3 here is CASSLDGSNSPLHF. The CDR3 DNA reads TGTGCCAGCTCCCTGGATGGGTCCAATTCACCCCTCCACTTT. Using reference TRBV18 and TRBJ1-6 for the parts outside the CDR3, the full variable domain is NAGVMQNPRHLVRRRGQEARLRCSPMKGHSHVYWYRQLPEEGLKFMVYLQKENIIDESGMPKERFSAEFPKEGPSILRIQQVVRGDSAAYFCASSLDGSNSPLHFGNGTRLTVT.

J is TRBJ1-3 and V is TRBV7-9, with a weak D call TRBD1 (5 bases). Per germline, CDR1 SEHNR and CDR2 FQNEAQ (reference sequence). This CDR3 region has 13 residues. Deletions cut 11 bases from V and 3 bases from J, with 14 bases between. In DNA form, the CDR3 reads TGTGCCGCTGAGGGGTTATTTGGAAACACCATATATTTT. This translates into CAAEGLFGNTIYF.

This clone was seen a single time. The genes are TRBV6-5 and TRBJ2-7; 8 nucleotides line up with TRBD2. J lost 2 bases, V lost 4 bases, and 4 bases had no gene match. CDR1 and CDR2 (germline): MNHEY, SVGAGI. The CDR3 has 14 residues. The chain's CDR3 is CASSLAGSPYEQYF. CDR3 nucleotides: TGTGCCAGCAGTTTAGCGGGATCCCCCTACGAGCAGTACTTC.

CDR3 amino acids: CASTPRQGNNSPLHF. As DNA, the CDR3 is TGTGCCAGCACCCCCCGCCAGGGCAATAATTCACCCCTCCACTTT. The chain uses TRBV27 and TRBJ1-6, with D possibly TRBD1 on 5 matching bases. V was shortened by 7 bases and J by 5 bases, with 15 bases between the two germline ends. Per germline, CDR1 MNHEY and CDR2 SMNVEV (reference sequence). The CDR3 spans 15 residues.

V usage is TRBV7-8 and J usage is TRBJ1-3; no firm D call. The CDR3 length is 15 residues. Trimming cost V 4 bases and J 1 base, with 11 bases left between them. Germline lookup yields CDR1 SGHVS and CDR2 FQNEAQ. Here the CDR3 reads CASSSRRFSGNTIYF. CDR3 sequence (DNA): TGTGCCAGCAGCTCCCGTAGATTTTCTGGAAACACCATATATTTT.